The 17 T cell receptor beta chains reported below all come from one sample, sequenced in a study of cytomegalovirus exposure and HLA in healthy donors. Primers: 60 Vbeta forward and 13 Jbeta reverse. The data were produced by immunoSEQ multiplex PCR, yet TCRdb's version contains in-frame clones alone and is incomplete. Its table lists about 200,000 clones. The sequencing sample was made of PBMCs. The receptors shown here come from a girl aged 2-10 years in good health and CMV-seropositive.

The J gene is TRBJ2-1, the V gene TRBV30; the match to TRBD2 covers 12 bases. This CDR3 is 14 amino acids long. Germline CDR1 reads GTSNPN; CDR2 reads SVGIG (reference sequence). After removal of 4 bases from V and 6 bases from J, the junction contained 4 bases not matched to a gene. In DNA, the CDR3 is TGTGCCTGGACCCGGACTAGCGGGGTCAATGAGCAGTTCTTC. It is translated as CAWTRTSGVNEQFF.

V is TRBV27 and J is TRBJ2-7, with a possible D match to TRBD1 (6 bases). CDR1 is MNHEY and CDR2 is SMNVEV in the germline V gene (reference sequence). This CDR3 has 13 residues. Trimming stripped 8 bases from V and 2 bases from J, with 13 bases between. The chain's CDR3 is CASRTTGTYEQYF. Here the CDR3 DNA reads TGTGCCAGCCGTACGACAGGAACCTACGAGCAGTACTTC.

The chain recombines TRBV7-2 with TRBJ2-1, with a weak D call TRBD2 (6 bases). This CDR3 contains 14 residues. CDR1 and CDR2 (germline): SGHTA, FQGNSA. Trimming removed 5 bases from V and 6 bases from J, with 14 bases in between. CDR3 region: CASSPRRGLNEQFF. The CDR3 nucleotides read TGTGCCAGCAGCCCCCGGCGGGGTCTCAATGAGCAGTTCTTC.

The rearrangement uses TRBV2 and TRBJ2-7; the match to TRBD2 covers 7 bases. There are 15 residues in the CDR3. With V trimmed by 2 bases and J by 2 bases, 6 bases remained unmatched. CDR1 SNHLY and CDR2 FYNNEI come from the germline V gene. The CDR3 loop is CASSEYKRGPYEQYF. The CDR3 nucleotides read TGTGCCAGCAGTGAATATAAGCGGGGCCCCTACGAGCAGTACTTC.

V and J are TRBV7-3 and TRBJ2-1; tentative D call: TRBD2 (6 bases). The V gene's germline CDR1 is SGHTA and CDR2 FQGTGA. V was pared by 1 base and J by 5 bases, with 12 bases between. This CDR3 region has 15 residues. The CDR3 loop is CASSLSPGLDNEQFF. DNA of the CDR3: TGTGCCAGCAGCTTAAGCCCGGGACTCGACAATGAGCAGTTCTTC.

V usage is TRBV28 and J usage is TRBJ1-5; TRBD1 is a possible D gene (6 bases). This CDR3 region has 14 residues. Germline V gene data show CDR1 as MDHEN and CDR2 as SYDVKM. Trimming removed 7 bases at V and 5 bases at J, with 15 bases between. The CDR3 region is CASMEQGGHQPQHF. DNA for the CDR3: TGTGCCAGCATGGAACAGGGCGGGCATCAGCCCCAGCATTTT.

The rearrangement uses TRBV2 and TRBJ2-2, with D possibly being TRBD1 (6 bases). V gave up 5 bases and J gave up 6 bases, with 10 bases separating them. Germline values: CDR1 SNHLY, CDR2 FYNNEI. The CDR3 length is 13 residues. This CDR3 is CASSTGYAGELFF. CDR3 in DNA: TGTGCCAGCAGTACAGGGTATGCCGGGGAGCTGTTTTTT.

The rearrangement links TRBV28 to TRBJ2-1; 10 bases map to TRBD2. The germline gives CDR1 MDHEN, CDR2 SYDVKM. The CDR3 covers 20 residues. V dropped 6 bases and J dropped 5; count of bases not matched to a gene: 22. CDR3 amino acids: CASSPPSRTSGRGLHNEQFF. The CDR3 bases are TGTGCCAGCAGCCCACCTAGTAGGACTAGCGGACGCGGCTTACACAATGAGCAGTTCTTC.

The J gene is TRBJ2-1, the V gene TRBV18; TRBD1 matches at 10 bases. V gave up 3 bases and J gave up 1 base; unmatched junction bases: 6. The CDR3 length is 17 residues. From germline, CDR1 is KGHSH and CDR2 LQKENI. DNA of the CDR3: TGTGCCAGCTCACCCGACAGGGGGCGAAAGTCCTACAATGAGCAGTTCTTC. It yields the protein CASSPDRGRKSYNEQFF. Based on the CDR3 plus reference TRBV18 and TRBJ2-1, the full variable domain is NAGVMQNPRHLVRRRGQEARLRCSPMKGHSHVYWYRQLPEEGLKFMVYLQKENIIDESGMPKERFSAEFPKEGPSILRIQQVVRGDSAAYFCASSPDRGRKSYNEQFFGPGTRLTVL.

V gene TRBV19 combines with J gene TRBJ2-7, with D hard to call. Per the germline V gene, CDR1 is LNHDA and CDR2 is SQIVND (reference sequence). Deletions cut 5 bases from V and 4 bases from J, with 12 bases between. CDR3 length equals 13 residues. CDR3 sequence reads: CASSPSGNYEQYF. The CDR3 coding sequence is TGTGCCAGTAGTCCCTCGGGTAATTACGAGCAGTACTTC.

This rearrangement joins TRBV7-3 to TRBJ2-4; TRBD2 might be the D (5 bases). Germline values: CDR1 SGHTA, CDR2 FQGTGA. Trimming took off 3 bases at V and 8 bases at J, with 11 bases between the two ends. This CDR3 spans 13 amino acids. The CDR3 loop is CASSLTQRDIQYF. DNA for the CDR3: TGTGCCAGCAGCTTGACTCAGAGGGACATTCAGTACTTC.

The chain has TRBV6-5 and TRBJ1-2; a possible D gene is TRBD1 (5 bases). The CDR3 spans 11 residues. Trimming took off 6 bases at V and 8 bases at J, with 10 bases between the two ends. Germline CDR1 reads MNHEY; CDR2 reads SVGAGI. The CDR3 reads CASSRGEGYTF. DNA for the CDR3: TGTGCCAGCAGCCGGGGGGAGGGCTACACCTTC.

The CDR3 spells CASSSTGKNTEAFF. In DNA, the CDR3 is TGCGCCAGCAGCTCAACAGGGAAAAACACTGAAGCTTTCTTT. The chain recombines TRBV5-1 with TRBJ1-1; TRBD1 is a possible D gene (6 bases). The V end was cut by 3 bases, the J end by 2 bases, with 11 bases between. The CDR3 spans 14 residues. Germline CDR1 SGHRS, CDR2 YFSETQ.

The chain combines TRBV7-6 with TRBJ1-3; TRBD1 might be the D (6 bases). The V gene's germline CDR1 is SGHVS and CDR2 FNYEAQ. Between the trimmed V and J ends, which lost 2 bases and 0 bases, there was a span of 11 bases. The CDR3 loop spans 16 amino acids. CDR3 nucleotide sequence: TGTGCCAGCAGCTTACCCTACAGGGACTCTGGAAACACCATATATTTT. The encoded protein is CASSLPYRDSGNTIYF.

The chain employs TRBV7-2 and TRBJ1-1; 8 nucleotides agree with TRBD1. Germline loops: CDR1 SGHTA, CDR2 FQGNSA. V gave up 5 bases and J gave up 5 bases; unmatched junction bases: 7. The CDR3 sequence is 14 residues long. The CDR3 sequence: CASSIDRGRTEAFF. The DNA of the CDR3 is TGTGCCAGCAGCATCGACAGGGGTCGGACTGAAGCTTTCTTT.

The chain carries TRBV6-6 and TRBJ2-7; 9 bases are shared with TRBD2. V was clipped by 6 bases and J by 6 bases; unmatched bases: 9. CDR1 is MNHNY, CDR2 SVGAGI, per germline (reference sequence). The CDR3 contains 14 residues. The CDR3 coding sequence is TGTGCCAGCAGCGCATGGGGCGGGAGGGGCGAGCAGTACTTC. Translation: CASSAWGGRGEQYF.

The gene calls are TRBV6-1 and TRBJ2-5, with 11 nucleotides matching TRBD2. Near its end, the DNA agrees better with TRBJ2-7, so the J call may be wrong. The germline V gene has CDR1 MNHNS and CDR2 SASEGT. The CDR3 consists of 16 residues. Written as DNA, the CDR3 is TGTGCCAGCAGAGAAATAGCGGGAGGGCCTCTCTACGAGCAGTACTTC. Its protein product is CASREIAGGPLYEQYF.